The 32 T cell receptor beta chains given below trace back to one sample, sequenced in a study of response to subunit inactivated influenza vaccine. A single record per CDR3 protein comes from TCRdb applying MiXCR to the RT-PCR reads. The repertoire holds 530,000 or so distinct CDR3 sequences, with about 10% as singletons. The source material was PBMCs from blood, sampled on the day of vaccination. The receptors stem from a man aged 45 to 65 who received an inactivated influenza vaccine.

CDR3 in amino acids: CASSLSGSKDEQYF. As DNA, the CDR3 is TGTGCCAGCAGCCTGAGCGGGAGTAAGGACGAGCAGTACTTC. This rearrangement joins TRBV28 to TRBJ2-7; 8 bases are a match to TRBD2. The ends lost 6 bases at V and 5 bases at J; junction bases unmatched: 9. CDR3 length: 14 amino acids. Germline loops: CDR1 MDHEN, CDR2 SYDVKM.

DNA for the CDR3: TGTGCCAGCATGTCCCAATACGAGCAGTACTTC. Its protein product is CASMSQYEQYF. The chain links TRBV7-2 to TRBJ2-7; no reliable D call. The CDR3 consists of 11 residues. The germline gives CDR1 SGHTA, CDR2 FQGNSA. Trimming took 7 bases from V and 4 from J, leaving 8 bases between them. Complete variable domain (other parts from reference TRBV7-2 and TRBJ2-7): GAGVSQSPSNKVTEKGKDVELRCDPISGHTALYWYRQSLGQGLEFLIYFQGNSAPDKSGLPSDRFSAERTGGSVSTLTIQRTQQEDSAVYLCASMSQYEQYFGPGTRLTVT.

This clonotype has a count of ten or more. V gene TRBV30 combines with J gene TRBJ2-1; tentatively, D is TRBD1 or TRBD2 (5 bases each). CDR1 is GTSNPN, CDR2 SVGIG, per germline (reference sequence). The V end lost 1 base, the J end lost 13 bases, and 17 bases lay between the germline ends. The CDR3 runs to 13 residues. DNA for the CDR3: TGTGCCTGGAGTGCCGGGACCGCAGGGTTTCAGTTCTTC. This codes for CAWSAGTAGFQFF.

This clonotype showed up many times. This chain links TRBV12-3 or TRBV12-4 with TRBJ2-2; unclear D gene. The CDR3 runs to 15 residues. Trimming shortened V by 3 bases and J by 5 bases, and 13 bases separated the two germline ends. The CDR3 loop reads CASSFRLGGTGELFF. CDR3 DNA sequence: TGTGCCAGCAGTTTCCGTCTAGGTGGGACCGGGGAGCTGTTTTTT.

This clonotype was picked up many times. V is TRBV4-2 and J is TRBJ2-5; either TRBD1 or TRBD2 may supply D (5 bases each). Trimming took 6 bases from V and 2 from J, leaving 22 bases between them. The CDR3 loop spans 17 amino acids. The germline gives CDR1 LGHNA, CDR2 YNFKEQ. Written as DNA, the CDR3 is TGTGCCAGCAGATCCGGCCAGGGACGCGGTTTACAAGAGACCCAGTACTTC. This sequence encodes CASRSGQGRGLQETQYF.

The rearrangement links TRBV5-1 to TRBJ2-5; D perhaps matches TRBD2 (6 bases). Germline V CDR1 and CDR2: SGHRS, YFSETQ. The germline V and J ends were trimmed by 0 bases and 3 bases, with 12 bases remaining between them. CDR3 length: 15 amino acids. The CDR3 loop reads CASSLGWRGEETQYF. The CDR3 DNA is TGCGCCAGCAGCTTGGGCTGGAGGGGCGAAGAGACCCAGTACTTC.

The chain recombines TRBV27 with TRBJ2-7; the match to TRBD1 covers 10 bases. This CDR3 has 15 residues. Per the germline V gene, CDR1 is MNHEY and CDR2 is SMNVEV (reference sequence). Trimming removed 2 bases from V and 2 bases from J; junction bases left unmatched: 3. Written as DNA, the CDR3 is TGTGCCAGCAGTTTAATAGGGACAGGGGCCTACGAGCAGTACTTC. Protein: CASSLIGTGAYEQYF.

This clonotype was counted ten times or more. This chain joins TRBV6-2 or TRBV6-3 and TRBJ1-5; D gene ambiguous. Per germline, CDR1 MNHEY and CDR2 SVGEGT. V was cut by 5 bases and J by 0 bases, with 8 bases left in between. The CDR3 length is 14 residues. The CDR3 DNA sequence: TGTGCCAGCAGTAAACAGTATAGCAATCAGCCCCAGCATTTT. Translated: CASSKQYSNQPQHF.

The V and J genes are TRBV27 and TRBJ1-3; tentatively, D is TRBD1 (6 bases). Per germline, CDR1 MNHEY and CDR2 SMNVEV (reference sequence). The CDR3 is made up of 15 amino acids. Trimming removed 4 bases at V and 6 bases at J, with 16 bases between. CDR3 in amino acids: CASSSLGARENTIYF. The CDR3 region has the DNA TGTGCCAGCAGTTCCCTGGGGGCGCGGGAAAACACCATATATTTT.

This clonotype has more than one count but fewer than ten. J is TRBJ1-5 and V is TRBV12-3 or TRBV12-4; 7 nucleotides align to TRBD1. The CDR3 covers 15 residues. The V and J ends lost 3 bases and 3 bases, in that order; junction bases with no gene match: 5. DNA for the CDR3: TGTGCCAGCAGTTTCGGGGACAGCTTCAATCAGCCCCAGCATTTT. Protein product: CASSFGDSFNQPQHF.

This chain connects TRBV27 to TRBJ2-7, with 10 bases fitting TRBD2. Losses at the gene ends were 5 bases for V and 1 base for J; bases not matched to a gene: 11. Germline V gives CDR1 MNHEY, CDR2 SMNVEV (reference sequence). The CDR3 is 17 amino acids. This CDR3 reads CASSPRGVAGGSYEQYF. CDR3 coding DNA: TGTGCCAGCAGTCCGCGTGGGGTAGCGGGAGGTTCCTACGAGCAGTACTTC.

The table lists this clonotype with a few counts. The chain uses TRBV7-9 and TRBJ2-2, with D perhaps matching TRBD1 (6 bases). V was pared by 2 bases and J by 2 bases, with 12 bases between. Germline CDR1 reads SEHNR; CDR2 reads FQNEAQ (reference sequence). The CDR3 consists of 16 residues. The CDR3 protein is CASSLPPGQNTGELFF. The CDR3, as DNA: TGTGCCAGCAGCTTACCTCCGGGACAAAACACCGGGGAGCTGTTTTTT.

Only a few counts were recorded for this clonotype. The gene calls are TRBV20-1 and TRBJ2-1; perhaps TRBD1 as D (6 bases). Trimming took off 2 bases at V and 9 bases at J, with 17 bases between the two ends. The CDR3 length is 14 residues. Germline lookup yields CDR1 DFQATT and CDR2 SNEGSKA (reference sequence). The CDR3 is CSARIGGPNSEQFF. The CDR3 coding sequence is TGCAGTGCTAGAATTGGGGGCCCAAACAGTGAGCAGTTCTTC.

This clonotype appeared many times. The rearrangement joins TRBV9 to TRBJ1-2; D gene uncertain. Per germline, CDR1 SGDLS and CDR2 YYNGEE. The CDR3 consists of 13 residues. V gave up 3 bases and J gave up 9 bases, with 15 bases separating them. Here the CDR3 DNA reads TGTGCCAGCAGCGAGGCCGTAATTGGAAGCTACACCTTC. Translation: CASSEAVIGSYTF.

This clonotype was detected a few times. The rearrangement joins TRBV12-3 or TRBV12-4 to TRBJ2-5, with D perhaps assigned TRBD1 or TRBD2 (5 bases each). The ends were cut back, 8 bases at V and 4 bases at J, with 17 bases in the middle. The CDR3 contains 14 residues. The CDR3 loop reads CASGASGHRETQYF. The CDR3 DNA sequence: TGTGCCAGCGGCGCCTCGGGGCACAGAGAGACCCAGTACTTC.

This clonotype has just a few counts. The chain combines TRBV6-1 with TRBJ2-6; D uncertain. CDR3 length equals 16 residues. V was trimmed by 6 bases and J by 0 bases, leaving 12 bases between them. In germline, CDR1 is MNHNS, CDR2 SASEGT. CDR3 nucleotide sequence: TGTGCCAGCAGAACACAGATGAGCTCTGGGGCCAACGTCCTGACTTTC. Translated, it gives CASRTQMSSGANVLTF.

As DNA, the CDR3 is TGTGCCAGCAGCGAAGAGCGGGGGGCGCCCACAGATACGCAGTATTTT. It yields the protein CASSEERGAPTDTQYF. The rearrangement joins TRBV13 to TRBJ2-3; 9 bases align to TRBD2. The V gene's germline CDR1 is PRHDT and CDR2 FYEKMQ (reference sequence). The trim removed 5 bases at V and 2 bases at J, leaving 8 bases unmatched. The CDR3 runs to 16 residues.

CDR3 DNA sequence: TGTGCCAGCAGCCCATTGGCAGGGAATTCAGATACGCAGTATTTT. Translating gives CASSPLAGNSDTQYF. The gene calls are TRBV11-1 and TRBJ2-3, with a possible D match to TRBD1 (5 bases). Germline CDR1 is SGHAT and CDR2 is FQDESV (reference sequence). The CDR3 covers 15 residues. Trimming removed 5 bases from V and 4 bases from J, with 16 bases in between.

This clonotype has only a few counts. The chain's CDR3 is CASSQEYGTDSYEQYF. DNA of the CDR3: TGCGCCAGCAGCCAAGAGTATGGAACAGATAGCTACGAGCAGTACTTC. The gene calls are TRBV4-3 and TRBJ2-7; no clear D. Germline V gives CDR1 LGHNA, CDR2 YSLEER. The CDR3 length is 16 residues. Trimming removed 0 bases at V and 3 bases at J, with 15 bases between.

This chain uses TRBV28 with TRBJ1-2; 7 bases match TRBD1. Trimming cost V 5 bases and J 2 bases; bases outside gene matches: 8. The CDR3 totals 15 residues. CDR1 is MDHEN, CDR2 SYDVKM, per germline. The CDR3 DNA is TGTGCCAGCAGTCCTCCGACAGGGCTCAACTATGGCTACACCTTC. Translated: CASSPPTGLNYGYTF.

This clonotype was observed many times. CDR3 coding DNA: TGTGCCAGCAGCTTTTATAATTCGGAGACCCAGTACTTC. Encoded protein: CASSFYNSETQYF. This chain uses TRBV5-8 with TRBJ2-5; D not resolved. The CDR3 totals 13 residues. The V gene lost 2 bases and the J gene lost 5 bases, with 10 bases spanning the gap. Germline CDR1 SGHTS, CDR2 YDEGEE.

J is TRBJ2-2 and V is TRBV12-3 or TRBV12-4, with TRBD1 identical over 7 bases. The CDR3 covers 15 residues. The V and J ends lost 7 bases and 6 bases, in that order; junction bases with no gene match: 11. The CDR3 DNA sequence: TGTGCCAGCAATATCCCGGGACAGTCTTCCGGGGAGCTGTTTTTT. It encodes CASNIPGQSSGELFF.

This clonotype appeared a few times. V usage is TRBV5-6 and J usage is TRBJ2-3; D gene uncertain. The CDR3 is 16 residues long. Trimming took off 6 bases at V and 2 bases at J, with 19 bases between the two ends. Germline CDR1 reads SGHDT; CDR2 reads YYEEEE. This CDR3 reads CASTRSVSWDTDTQYF. The CDR3 coding sequence is TGTGCCAGCACCCGCTCGGTCAGTTGGGACACAGATACGCAGTATTTT.

V and J are TRBV7-2 and TRBJ2-7, with D uncertain. With 5 bases removed from V and 4 bases from J, the gap between germline ends came to 15 bases. This CDR3 comprises 14 residues. Germline-derived CDR1 and CDR2 are SGHTA and FQGNSA. The CDR3 nucleotides are TGTGCCAGCAGCCCCGCGGCCAAAGGGTACGAGCAGTACTTC. This encodes CASSPAAKGYEQYF.

This clonotype was detected many times. The chain's CDR3 is CASSQGAGGNGNTIYF. CDR3 DNA: TGTGCCAGCAGCCAGGGGGCAGGGGGGAACGGAAACACCATATATTTT. J is TRBJ1-3 and V is TRBV4-2, with 7 nucleotides matching TRBD1. Per germline, CDR1 LGHNA and CDR2 YNFKEQ. V shed 3 bases, J shed 4 bases, and the junction held 9 bases outside the gene matches. The CDR3 is 16 residues long.

Here the CDR3 DNA reads TGCGCCAGCAGCCCGGCGGGGAACCCCTACGAGCAGTACTTC. Translating gives CASSPAGNPYEQYF. The chain carries TRBV5-1 and TRBJ2-7, with TRBD2 as a possible D gene (6 bases). CDR3 length equals 14 residues. Germline CDR1 reads SGHRS; CDR2 reads YFSETQ. V lost 4 bases and J 2 bases, leaving 13 bases between the germline ends.

This sequence joins TRBV14 and TRBJ2-1, with a possible D match to TRBD1 (5 bases). The CDR3 length is 16 residues. Germline CDR1 reads SGHDN; CDR2 reads FVKESK. Trimming took off 2 bases at V and 2 bases at J, with 13 bases between the two ends. The CDR3 spells CASSQQGLNPYNEQFF. The CDR3, as DNA: TGTGCCAGCAGCCAACAGGGCCTAAATCCCTACAATGAGCAGTTCTTC.

The rearrangement joins TRBV15 to TRBJ1-6; D might be TRBD1 (6 bases). Germline CDR1 LNHNV, CDR2 YYDKDF (reference sequence). V lost 0 bases and J 7 bases, leaving 10 bases between the germline ends. The CDR3 is made up of 15 amino acids. CDR3 nucleotides: TGTGCCACCAGCAGAGATCGGCAGGGGAATTCACCCCTCCACTTT. It encodes CATSRDRQGNSPLHF.

V and J are TRBV12-3 or TRBV12-4 and TRBJ2-7; D gene ambiguous. CDR3 length equals 14 residues. V was cut by 6 bases and J by 3 bases, with 15 bases left in between. The CDR3 loop is CASSPTLGFYEQYF. CDR3 sequence (DNA): TGTGCCAGCAGCCCCACCCTCGGGTTCTACGAGCAGTACTTC.

In this sample, this clonotype turned up many times. The chain recombines TRBV20-1 with TRBJ2-3; no clear D gene. V was clipped by 3 bases and J by 6 bases, with 13 bases between them. The germline V gene has CDR1 DFQATT and CDR2 SNEGSKA (reference sequence). The CDR3 spans 13 residues. Here the CDR3 reads CSASMAIWDTQYF. In DNA form, the CDR3 reads TGCAGTGCTAGTATGGCTATTTGGGATACGCAGTATTTT.

This clonotype showed up just a few times. The chain carries TRBV28 and TRBJ2-1, with D maybe TRBD2 (6 bases). V lost 4 bases, J lost 0 bases, and 16 bases lay in between. CDR1 is MDHEN, CDR2 SYDVKM, per germline. The CDR3 length is 17 residues. Written as DNA, the CDR3 is TGTGCCAGCAGTTCCCTCGGGACTGGGAGCTCCTACAATGAGCAGTTCTTC. Amino acids: CASSSLGTGSSYNEQFF.

CDR3 nucleotides: TGTGCCACCAGCAGAGATCATGAGCAGTTCTTC. Translated, it gives CATSRDHEQFF. This sequence joins TRBV15 and TRBJ2-1; no definite D call. Trimming took off 0 bases at V and 8 bases at J, with 2 bases between the two ends. Germline V CDR1 and CDR2: LNHNV, YYDKDF (reference sequence). The CDR3 extends over 11 amino acids.